Here is one T cell receptor (beta chain) with its context. An amount of RNA that ranged from about 0.45 to 1 ug was reverse transcribed with random hexamers. A multiplex approach, immunoSEQ multiplex PCR, amplified TCR beta CDR3 across 54 Vbeta and 13 Jbeta. TCRdb redid the calling of the immunoSEQ multiplex PCR reads with MiXCR, one entry per CDR3 protein. The table has around 180,000 distinct CDR3 sequences, approximately 95% seen once. This entry comes from a study of CD8 T cells in Susac syndrome. The CDR3 extends over 15 amino acids. Germline CDR1 is LGHNA and CDR2 is YNFKEQ. J was trimmed by 7 bases and V by 0 bases; bases with no gene match: 3. Sequencing of TCR beta was performed on blood CD8+ T cells and on blood CD4+ T cells. Treatment-naive patients with stable or active relapsing-remitting disease were the multiple sclerosis controls.

Sequenced material: CD4+ T cells from PBMCs. The TCR sequence derives from a human donor with multiple sclerosis. The chain employs TRBV4-2 and TRBJ2-2; 9 bases map to TRBD2. This chain's CDR3 is CASSQDGLASGELFF. CDR3 DNA sequence: TGTGCCAGCAGCCAAGATGGACTAGCGAGCGGGGAGCTGTTTTTT.